One TCR beta chain is described in this entry. What this receptor recognizes is not known. No base quality information exists; no much larger clone differs at one position. Taken from the germline V gene, the CDR1 and CDR2 loops are KGHSH and LQKENI. Here V drops 3 bases and J drops 3 bases, and the junction holds 10 bases not matched to any gene. Counted from cysteine to phenylalanine, this CDR3 has 16 amino acids. Of the read, only the CDR3 DNA is kept; its 48 bases are in frame from base 1. This specimen comes from a study of CD8 T cells in ankylosing spondylitis (dated by TCRdb to 2016 to 2017). Describing the broader study: T cell receptor beta repertoires were profiled in healthy donors and ankylosing spondylitis patients so that disease-linked TCR variants could be found. The whole study cohort included over a hundred healthy donors and 25 ankylosing spondylitis patients. Peripheral blood was sampled, and synovial fluid was also collected from ankylosing spondylitis patients.

Reads for this sample came from an Illumina HiSeq 2500. Quantitative 5'-RACE with molecular barcodes was used to prepare TCR beta libraries. The study's own analysis went as follows. To identify disease-linked TCR variants, a new computational method was used, one built on a probabilistic model of VDJ rearrangement. TCRdb took the public reads, trimmed them with fastp at Q25, ran MiXCR for clone calling and kept in-frame beta chains. Rows merge per CDR3 protein into single entries with the most common DNA and genes. TCRdb, rather than the study authors, made the V and J calls. Counted in this sample were around 130,000 distinct CDR3 sequences; 9.3% of them appeared once. Of the sample, 3% to 4% is held by the ten largest clones. What the research found in general, with its limitations: The disease-linked clones were reported to be significantly enriched in matched synovial fluid samples from ankylosing spondylitis patients. The disease-linked clones had a CD8+ phenotype and were found at relatively low frequencies in peripheral blood. Blood from ankylosing spondylitis patients appeared to be characterized by a TCR beta motif made up of fewer than ten highly homologous amino acid variants. Some TCR beta motif variants had previously been reported in synovial fluid and blood of reactive arthritis patients, which suggested common disease-initiation mechanisms.

This TCR was recovered from a male donor with ankylosing spondylitis or in good health (not recorded which). The specimen was blood, either unsorted or a sorted T cell fraction (not recorded which). The sequence links TRBV18 to TRBJ1-2, with 7 junctional bases fitting TRBD1. The encoded CDR3 is CASSPSEGGAYYGYTF. The sequenced DNA is TGTGCCAGCTCACCCTCTGAAGGGGGCGCTTACTATGGCTACACCTTC.